This T cell receptor (beta chain) was captured in a study of blood T cell repertoires in COVID-19. For the study at large: Donors in the United States, Italy and Spain gave samples during acute or convalescent COVID-19. T cells, B-cell-depleted T cells, or PBMCs provided the cDNA or gDNA that served as material.

Germline trimming cut 3 bases from V and 5 bases from J; bases unmatched to any gene: 7. This CDR3 is 15 amino acids long. Germline values: CDR1 SEHNR, CDR2 FQNEAQ (reference sequence). Original processing notes: Amplification with reference gene primers provided the estimates of nucleated cell counts. Sequenced by immunoSEQ multiplex PCR; TCRdb stores in-frame clones only, minus some. V and J calls and clone size come straight from that table; D and trimming were deduced from the DNA. The sample has under 250,000 clones; approximately 86% are singletons. The receptor was isolated from a human donor in a cohort sampled during active COVID-19. The sequenced sample was peripheral blood. V is TRBV7-9 and J is TRBJ2-3, with 8 positions matching TRBD1. The chain's CDR3 is CASSFGQGNQDTQYF. CDR3 in DNA: TGTGCCAGCAGCTTCGGACAGGGAAATCAAGATACGCAGTATTTT.